A selection of T cell receptor beta chains follows, all from one sample in a study of blood T cell repertoires in COVID-19. Clones were sequenced by immunoSEQ multiplex PCR, and TCRdb holds only the in-frame ones, with some missing. The data hold around 300,000 clones, with about 85% observed a single time. Sequenced: peripheral blood. The receptors originated from a human donor in a cohort sampled during active COVID-19. Both conserved end residues are part of each CDR3. The order of the fields is D gene, clone size, V gene, J gene, CDR3 DNA, CDR3 protein. A D gene is named only where the DNA matches it firmly. Not every row has a clone size; where given, it reads once, few, many or a size class.

.	.	TRBV28	TRBJ1-2	TGTGCCAGCAGTTTATTAACAGCAAATATCGGCTACACCTTC	CASSLLTANIGYTF
.	few	TRBV18	TRBJ1-2	TGTGCCAGCTCACCTGACATGGATGGTGGCTACACCTTC	CASSPDMDGGYTF
.	.	TRBV3-1/TRBV3-2	TRBJ1-1	TGTGCCAGCAGCGCCCAGACAGAGAACACTGAAGCTTTCTTT	CASSAQTENTEAFF
.	.	TRBV5-4	TRBJ1-4	TGTGCCAGCAGCTTGGGACAGCAAAATGAAAAACTGTTTTTT	CASSLGQQNEKLFF
.	.	TRBV2	TRBJ2-6	TGTGCCAGCACGCGTCAGGGGAACTCTGGGGCCAACGTCCTGACTTTC	CASTRQGNSGANVLTF
TRBD2	few	TRBV6-6	TRBJ2-3	TGTGCCAGCAGCCAGAGCGGGAGCGGGGGCACAGATACGCAGTATTTT	CASSQSGSGGTDTQYF
.	.	TRBV9	TRBJ2-1	TGTGCCAGCAGCCCTGGGGGCGGGGGATTGGGTGAGCAGTTCTTC	CASSPGGGGLGEQFF
TRBD2	.	TRBV7-9	TRBJ2-7	TGTGCCAGCAACCGTGGACTAGCGGGAGATCATTACGAGCAGTACTTC	CASNRGLAGDHYEQYF
.	.	TRBV3-1/TRBV3-2	TRBJ2-7	TGTGCCAGCAGCCTGGACATCGGCTCCTACGAGCAGTACTTC	CASSLDIGSYEQYF
.	.	TRBV12-3/TRBV12-4	TRBJ2-1	TGTGCCAGCGGGGCCAATGAGCAGTTCTTC	CASGANEQFF
.	.	TRBV2	TRBJ2-3	TGTGCCAGCAGGAGGGATCGAGCATCCACAGATACGCAGTATTTT	CASRRDRASTDTQYF